These 14 T cell receptor beta chains were all obtained from the same sample, sequenced in a study of neurological immune-mediated disorders (dated by TCRdb to between 2018 and 2021). The library was generated by 5' RACE. The reads were generated on an Illumina HiSeq 2500. The public reads were reprocessed in TCRdb via fastp at Q25 and MiXCR, keeping in-frame beta chains. CDR3 protein duplicates are merged, each entry listing the most common genes and DNA. Present in this sample are 95,000 to 110,000 distinct CDR3 sequences, 11% of which were seen just once. Of the sample, approximately 3.1% falls within the top ten clones. The time point label for this specimen denotes: longitudinal time-point 3. The sequenced material came from PBMCs. These receptors were collected from a female donor with HTLV-1-associated myelopathy (HAM/TSP).

In its sample, this clonotype was seen many times. This chain links TRBV7-8 with TRBJ2-1, with D perhaps TRBD2 (5 bases). The CDR3 contains 13 residues. Trimming removed 5 bases from V and 12 bases from J, with 17 bases in between. Germline loops: CDR1 SGHVS, CDR2 FQNEAQ. In nucleotides, the CDR3 is TGTGCCAGCAGCCAGAGGGCATCGGACCTGCAGTTCTTC. Its translation is CASSQRASDLQFF.

Concerning this clonotype itself: A much larger clone lies a single base off, so this may be a read error. The chain employs TRBV7-8 and TRBJ2-2; D may be TRBD2 (6 bases). Per germline, CDR1 SGHVS and CDR2 FQNEAQ. CDR3 length: 14 amino acids. In nucleotides, the CDR3 is TGTGCCGGCAGCTTACCCGGGGGTCACGGGGAGCTGTTTTTT. Encoded protein: CAGSLPGGHGELFF.

The chain has TRBV20-1 and TRBJ2-7; 7 positions match TRBD1. J gave up 0 bases and V 6 bases, and 5 bases lay outside the gene matches. The germline V gene encodes CDR1 DFQATT and CDR2 SNEGSKA (reference sequence). This CDR3 is built from 13 residues. The CDR3 reads CSAYRDSSYEQYF. For the CDR3, the DNA is TGCAGTGCATACCGGGACAGCTCCTACGAGCAGTACTTC.

This clonotype was recorded many times. The genes are TRBV6-5 and TRBJ2-2; TRBD2 matches at 12 bases. Germline loops: CDR1 MNHEY, CDR2 SVGAGI. The CDR3 is 15 amino acids. The J segment lost 2 bases and the V segment lost 9 bases, leaving 4 bases of the junction unmatched. The CDR3 spells CASGLAGPNTGELFF. The CDR3 bases are TGTGCCAGTGGACTAGCGGGGCCTAACACCGGGGAGCTGTTTTTT.

In this sample, this clonotype turned up a few times. The chain combines TRBV11-2 with TRBJ1-6; 8 bases line up with TRBD1. The germline gives CDR1 SGHAT, CDR2 FQNNGV. The CDR3 is made up of 16 amino acids. V trimming: 0 bases; J trimming: 3 bases; junction bases outside the gene matches: 1. The CDR3 DNA reads TGTGCCAGCAGCTTAGACAGGGGGCTCTATAATTCACCCCTCCACTTT. Residues: CASSLDRGLYNSPLHF.

This clonotype was picked up many times. The J gene is TRBJ2-4, the V gene TRBV12-3 or TRBV12-4, with a possible D match to TRBD1 (5 bases). Trimming removed 1 base at V and 6 bases at J, with 10 bases between. This CDR3 comprises 14 residues. The CDR3 reads CASSLEGSGNIQYF. The CDR3 DNA reads TGTGCCAGCAGTTTAGAGGGGTCGGGAAACATTCAGTACTTC.

This clonotype was seen many times. The chain uses TRBV5-1 and TRBJ2-7; tentative D call: TRBD2 (6 bases). Trimming left V 3 bases short and J 0 bases short, with 10 bases between. The CDR3 has 14 residues. CDR1 and CDR2 from the germline V gene are SGHRS and YFSETQ. CDR3 DNA sequence: TGCGCCAGCAGCTCGAAGACTAGCTCCTACGAGCAGTACTTC. The encoded protein is CASSSKTSSYEQYF. Using reference TRBV5-1 and TRBJ2-7 for the parts outside the CDR3, the full variable domain is KAGVTQTPRYLIKTRGQQVTLSCSPISGHRSVSWYQQTPGQGLQFLFEYFSETQRNKGNFPGRFSGRQFSNSRSEMNVSTLELGDSALYLCASSSKTSSYEQYFGPGTRLTVT.

This clonotype was found many times. V and J are TRBV7-6 and TRBJ2-2; D assignment may be TRBD1 or TRBD2 (5 bases each). V was clipped by 6 bases and J by 1 base, with 15 bases between them. Per the germline V gene, CDR1 is SGHVS and CDR2 is FNYEAQ. CDR3 length: 16 amino acids. The CDR3 DNA sequence: TGTGCCAGCAGAGATATACGGGGCAGGAACACCGGGGAGCTGTTTTTT. The encoded protein is CASRDIRGRNTGELFF.

This sequence joins TRBV28 and TRBJ1-5; D perhaps matches TRBD1 (6 bases). This CDR3 is 16 amino acids long. With 5 bases removed from V and 0 bases from J, the gap between germline ends came to 14 bases. Germline loops: CDR1 MDHEN, CDR2 SYDVKM. CDR3 loop: CASSPGTLYSNQPQHF. The DNA for the CDR3 is TGTGCCAGCAGTCCTGGGACACTTTATAGCAATCAGCCCCAGCATTTT.

This clonotype came up many times. V and J are TRBV5-1 and TRBJ2-6; no definite D call. CDR1 is SGHRS, CDR2 YFSETQ, per germline. The CDR3 consists of 18 residues. The germline V and J ends were trimmed by 1 base and 0 bases, with 14 bases remaining between them. DNA of the CDR3: TGCGCCAGCAGCTTGTTCGTCTTTGCGGACTCTGGGGCCAACGTCCTGACTTTC. Residues: CASSLFVFADSGANVLTF.

The chain joins TRBV20-1 to TRBJ1-4; a possible D gene is TRBD1 (5 bases). Trimming removed 1 base at V and 7 bases at J, with 10 bases between. This CDR3 is 13 amino acids long. Germline-derived CDR1 and CDR2 are DFQATT and SNEGSKA (reference sequence). This chain's CDR3 is CSARASGGEKLFF. The CDR3 coding sequence is TGCAGTGCTAGAGCCTCGGGGGGTGAAAAACTGTTTTTT.

This clonotype was found a few times. The J gene is TRBJ2-3, the V gene TRBV6-2 or TRBV6-3; no reliable D call. This CDR3 region has 12 residues. The ends were cut back, 6 bases at V and 2 bases at J, with 6 bases in the middle. Germline V CDR1 and CDR2: MNHEY, SVGEGT. The CDR3 sequence: CASRQITDTQYF. CDR3 DNA: TGTGCCAGCAGACAAATCACAGATACGCAGTATTTT.

The chain has TRBV12-3 or TRBV12-4 and TRBJ2-7; 15 bases are a match to TRBD2. V lost 4 bases and J lost 3; bases outside the gene matches: 4. This CDR3 is built from 16 residues. The CDR3 DNA follows: TGTGCCAGCAGTTGGGGACTAGCGGGGGGTCTCTACGAGCAGTACTTC. Translated: CASSWGLAGGLYEQYF.

This clonotype was detected many times. This chain links TRBV28 with TRBJ1-5; D is perhaps TRBD1 (5 bases). Germline CDR1 and CDR2: MDHEN and SYDVKM. The CDR3 totals 17 residues. V lost 2 bases to trimming and J lost 0 bases, with 14 bases between them. The CDR3 here is CASSLPPRVRSNQPQHF. The CDR3 bases are TGTGCCAGCAGTTTACCCCCCAGGGTCCGTAGCAATCAGCCCCAGCATTTT.